What follows are 8 T cell receptor beta chains derived from one specimen sequenced in a study of blood T cell repertoires in COVID-19. Only in-frame clones appear in the TCRdb table, and some are missing; sequencing was by immunoSEQ multiplex PCR. The sample includes approximately 150,000 clones, more than 80% seen only once; the top ten take 4.8%. The sequencing input was peripheral blood. These receptor sequences come from a human donor in a cohort sampled during active COVID-19.

This clone was seen just once. This chain connects TRBV7-2 to TRBJ2-7, with D hard to call. Germline V gene data show CDR1 as SGHTA and CDR2 as FQGNSA. V shed 5 bases and J shed 3 bases, with 8 bases lying between them. The CDR3 has 12 residues. CDR3 nucleotide sequence: TGTGCCAGCAGCCCGCGCCTCTACGAGCAGTACTTC. This gives the protein CASSPRLYEQYF.

The V gene is TRBV6-5, the J gene TRBJ1-6, with a possible D match to TRBD1 (5 bases). This CDR3 has 13 residues. Germline V gene data show CDR1 as MNHEY and CDR2 as SVGAGI. Deletions cut 3 bases from V and 13 bases from J, with 13 bases between. The CDR3 DNA sequence: TGTGCCAGCAGTTATGACAGAGAAATTCCCCTCCACTTT. The encoded protein is CASSYDREIPLHF.

This clone was seen a handful of times. The rearrangement joins TRBV29-1 to TRBJ2-5; weak D call: TRBD2 (6 bases). Germline V gene lookup returns CDR1 SQVTM and CDR2 ANQGSEA. This CDR3 is built from 12 residues. V lost 7 bases and J lost 1, with 10 bases in between. Here the CDR3 DNA reads TGCAGCGCACAGCGGGTCCAAGAGACCCAGTACTTC. Amino acid sequence: CSAQRVQETQYF.

J is TRBJ1-5 and V is TRBV28; D is unresolved. This CDR3 spans 12 amino acids. Looked up from germline, CDR1 is MDHEN and CDR2 is SYDVKM. Trimming pared 7 bases from V and 1 base from J, leaving 5 bases between. The chain's CDR3 is CASNESNQPQHF. CDR3 nucleotides: TGTGCCAGCAACGAGAGCAATCAGCCCCAGCATTTT.

The V and J genes are TRBV5-4 and TRBJ1-2; 8 bases line up with TRBD1. The CDR3 has 16 residues. Germline trimming cut 3 bases from V and 5 bases from J; bases unmatched to any gene: 12. The V gene's germline CDR1 is SGHNT and CDR2 YYREEE (reference sequence). The CDR3 DNA reads as TGTGCCAGCAGCTGGGGACAGGACGCCTCAATATATGGCTACACCTTC. Residues: CASSWGQDASIYGYTF.

The gene calls are TRBV6-6 and TRBJ2-5; perhaps TRBD2 as D (6 bases). Trimming cost V 2 bases and J 4 bases, with 11 bases left between them. This CDR3 comprises 14 residues. Looked up from germline, CDR1 is MNHNY and CDR2 is SVGAGI (reference sequence). CDR3 nucleotide sequence: TGTGCCAGCAGTTACGGGCGGGGTATAGAGACCCAGTACTTC. Its translation: CASSYGRGIETQYF.

This rearrangement joins TRBV3-1 (or the pseudogene TRBV3-2) to TRBJ1-6; no clear D. The V gene's germline CDR1 is LGHDT and CDR2 YNNKEL (reference sequence). The V and J ends lost 2 bases and 7 bases respectively, with 9 bases between them. The CDR3 length is 14 residues. The CDR3 protein is CASSQRNANSPLHF. The DNA for the CDR3 is TGTGCCAGCAGCCAACGAAACGCGAATTCACCCCTCCACTTT.

The chain recombines TRBV15 with TRBJ2-4; TRBD1 matches at 8 bases. Germline V gene sequence: CDR1 LNHNV, CDR2 YYDKDF (reference sequence). The CDR3 length is 14 residues. The V segment lost 6 bases and the J segment 6 bases; nucleotides outside the gene matches: 7. CDR3 in DNA: TGTGCCACCAGTCGGGACAGGATGGGAAACATTCAGTACTTC. It specifies CATSRDRMGNIQYF.